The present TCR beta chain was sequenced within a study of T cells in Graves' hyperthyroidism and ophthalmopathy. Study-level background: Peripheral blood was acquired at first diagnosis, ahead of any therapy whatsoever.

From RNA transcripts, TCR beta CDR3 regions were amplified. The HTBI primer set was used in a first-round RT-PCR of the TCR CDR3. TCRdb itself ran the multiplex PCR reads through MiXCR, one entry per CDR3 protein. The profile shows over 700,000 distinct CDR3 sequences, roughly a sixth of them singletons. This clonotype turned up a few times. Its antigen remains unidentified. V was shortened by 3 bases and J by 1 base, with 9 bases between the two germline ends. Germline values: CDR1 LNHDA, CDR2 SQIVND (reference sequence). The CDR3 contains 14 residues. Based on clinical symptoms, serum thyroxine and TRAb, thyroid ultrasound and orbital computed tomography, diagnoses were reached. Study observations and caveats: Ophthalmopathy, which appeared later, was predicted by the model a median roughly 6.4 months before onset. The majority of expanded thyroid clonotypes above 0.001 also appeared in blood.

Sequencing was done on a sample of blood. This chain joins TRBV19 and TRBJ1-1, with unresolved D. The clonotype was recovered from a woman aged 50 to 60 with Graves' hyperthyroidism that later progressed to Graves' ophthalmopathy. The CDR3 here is CASSIQQRNTEAFF. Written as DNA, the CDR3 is TGTGCCAGTAGTATCCAACAGAGGAACACTGAAGCTTTCTTT.